Listed below are T cell receptor beta chains from one sample, sequenced in a study of T-cell memory formation after mild COVID-19. TCRdb reprocessed the 5' RACE reads via MiXCR and lists one record per CDR3 protein. The top ten clones hold roughly an eighth of a sample with about half a million distinct CDR3 sequences, 15% to 20% of them seen once. The material sequenced was PBMCs or a T cell subset sorted from them (not recorded which). Source of these receptors: an adult woman who had mild COVID-19 (a few samples of this study predate the infection). Cell type and time point are not known. Each CDR3 is given with its conserved first and last residue. D genes are given only for firm matches. Clone size is stated in some rows and not others, as once, few, many or a class when expanded.

V gene: TRBV5-1
D gene: TRBD2
clone size: .
J gene: TRBJ2-1
CDR3 protein: CASSPLSSGGLSSYNEQFF
CDR3 DNA: TGCGCCAGCAGCCCACTATCTAGCGGGGGCCTGAGCTCCTACAATGAGCAGTTCTTC

V gene: TRBV6-6
D gene: .
clone size: few
J gene: TRBJ2-2
CDR3 protein: CASRPPVPTGELFF
CDR3 DNA: TGTGCCAGCAGACCCCCTGTCCCGACCGGGGAGCTGTTTTTT

V gene: TRBV7-2
D gene: .
clone size: few
J gene: TRBJ2-2
CDR3 protein: CASSARGGGRDTGELFF
CDR3 DNA: TGTGCCAGCAGCGCCCGGGGTGGGGGCAGGGACACCGGGGAGCTGTTTTTT

V gene: TRBV6-5
D gene: .
clone size: many
J gene: TRBJ2-7
CDR3 protein: CASSYGGVGSYEQYF
CDR3 DNA: TGTGCCAGCAGTTACGGCGGGGTTGGGTCCTACGAGCAGTACTTC

V gene: TRBV6-1
D gene: .
clone size: few
J gene: TRBJ2-7
CDR3 protein: CASSDSARRTLYEQYF
CDR3 DNA: TGTGCCAGCAGTGACTCGGCAAGACGGACCCTATACGAGCAGTACTTC

V gene: TRBV18
D gene: .
clone size: .
J gene: TRBJ2-1
CDR3 protein: CASSPLDGIGYNEQFF
CDR3 DNA: TGTGCCAGCTCACCTCTTGACGGGATAGGTTACAATGAGCAGTTCTTC

V gene: TRBV5-1
D gene: .
clone size: .
J gene: TRBJ2-5
CDR3 protein: CASSLADSGIRETQYF
CDR3 DNA: TGCGCCAGCAGCTTGGCGGATAGCGGCATTCGGGAGACCCAGTACTTC

V gene: TRBV5-1
D gene: .
clone size: many
J gene: TRBJ2-5
CDR3 protein: CASSLTPGSEETQYF
CDR3 DNA: TGCGCCAGCAGCTTGACCCCGGGATCAGAAGAGACCCAGTACTTC

V gene: TRBV24-1
D gene: TRBD2
clone size: .
J gene: TRBJ2-5
CDR3 protein: CATSGTSGRASETQYF
CDR3 DNA: TGTGCCACCAGTGGTACTAGCGGGAGGGCCTCGGAGACCCAGTACTTC

V gene: TRBV6-5
D gene: .
clone size: .
J gene: TRBJ2-7
CDR3 protein: CASSYGPDSSYEQYF
CDR3 DNA: TGTGCCAGCAGTTACGGACCAGATAGCTCCTACGAGCAGTACTTC

V gene: TRBV12-3/TRBV12-4
D gene: TRBD2
clone size: few
J gene: TRBJ2-1
CDR3 protein: CASSPGLAPNNEQFF
CDR3 DNA: TGTGCCAGCAGTCCAGGACTAGCGCCCAACAATGAGCAGTTCTTC

V gene: TRBV10-3
D gene: .
clone size: .
J gene: TRBJ2-7
CDR3 protein: CAISDGARKYF
CDR3 DNA: TGTGCCATCAGTGACGGTGCCAGAAAGTACTTC

V gene: TRBV7-9
D gene: TRBD1
clone size: few
J gene: TRBJ1-1
CDR3 protein: CASSLGLRSVGTDRITEAFF
CDR3 DNA: TGTGCCAGCAGCTTAGGTCTTCGTTCGGTCGGGACAGACCGAATCACTGAAGCTTTCTTT

V gene: TRBV24-1
D gene: .
clone size: .
J gene: TRBJ2-5
CDR3 protein: CATSDLRGQPQETQYF
CDR3 DNA: TGTGCCACCAGTGATTTGCGTGGACAGCCCCAAGAGACCCAGTACTTC

V gene: TRBV30
D gene: .
clone size: few
J gene: TRBJ1-1
CDR3 protein: CAWTHSGGRATEAFF
CDR3 DNA: TGTGCCTGGACCCACTCCGGGGGGCGAGCGACTGAAGCTTTCTTT

V gene: TRBV25-1
D gene: TRBD1
clone size: .
J gene: TRBJ2-5
CDR3 protein: CASRMTGAGETQYF
CDR3 DNA: TGTGCCAGCAGGATGACAGGGGCAGGAGAGACCCAGTACTTC

V gene: TRBV24-1
D gene: TRBD1
clone size: .
J gene: TRBJ1-2
CDR3 protein: CATSDTGSGQRGYTF
CDR3 DNA: TGTGCCACCAGTGACACCGGATCGGGACAGCGAGGCTACACCTTC

V gene: TRBV4-1
D gene: .
clone size: .
J gene: TRBJ2-3
CDR3 protein: CASSLTTEGRGDTQYF
CDR3 DNA: TGCGCCAGCAGCCTCACCACCGAGGGCAGGGGAGATACGCAGTATTTT

V gene: TRBV4-3
D gene: .
clone size: many
J gene: TRBJ2-7
CDR3 protein: CASSQDFGVDEQYF
CDR3 DNA: TGCGCCAGCAGCCAAGATTTCGGGGTCGACGAGCAGTACTTC

V gene: TRBV4-3
D gene: .
clone size: many
J gene: TRBJ1-2
CDR3 protein: CASSQDRAYGYTF
CDR3 DNA: TGCGCCAGCAGCCAAGACAGGGCCTATGGCTACACCTTC

V gene: TRBV9
D gene: TRBD2
clone size: .
J gene: TRBJ2-1
CDR3 protein: CASIRTSGRVNEQFF
CDR3 DNA: TGTGCCAGCATCCGGACTAGCGGGAGAGTCAATGAGCAGTTCTTC

V gene: TRBV27
D gene: .
clone size: few
J gene: TRBJ1-5
CDR3 protein: CASSPSAYSNQPQHF
CDR3 DNA: TGTGCCAGCAGTCCCTCAGCTTATAGCAATCAGCCCCAGCATTTT

V gene: TRBV29-1
D gene: .
clone size: few
J gene: TRBJ2-1
CDR3 protein: CSVGEGVNEQFF
CDR3 DNA: TGCAGCGTGGGGGAGGGGGTCAATGAGCAGTTCTTC

V gene: TRBV2
D gene: .
clone size: .
J gene: TRBJ2-1
CDR3 protein: CASSGGPFYNEQFF
CDR3 DNA: TGTGCCAGCAGTGGAGGGCCCTTCTACAATGAGCAGTTCTTC

V gene: TRBV18
D gene: .
clone size: few
J gene: TRBJ2-7
CDR3 protein: CASSPLAPARGEQYF
CDR3 DNA: TGTGCCAGCTCACCACTGGCACCCGCGAGGGGGGAGCAGTACTTC

V gene: TRBV3-1
D gene: TRBD2
clone size: .
J gene: TRBJ2-1
CDR3 protein: CASSQVGLAAEQFF
CDR3 DNA: TGTGCCAGCAGCCAAGTCGGACTAGCCGCGGAGCAGTTCTTC

V gene: TRBV3-1
D gene: .
clone size: .
J gene: TRBJ1-1
CDR3 protein: CASSQVRGITEAFF
CDR3 DNA: TGTGCCAGCAGCCAAGTGAGGGGGATCACTGAAGCTTTCTTT

V gene: TRBV4-2
D gene: .
clone size: few
J gene: TRBJ2-3
CDR3 protein: CASSQDPRGELLDTQYF
CDR3 DNA: TGTGCCAGCAGCCAAGATCCGCGAGGGGAGTTGTTAGATACGCAGTATTTT

V gene: TRBV12-3/TRBV12-4
D gene: .
clone size: .
J gene: TRBJ1-2
CDR3 protein: CASSRTYGYTF
CDR3 DNA: TGTGCCAGCAGCCGTACTTATGGCTACACCTTC